The 21 T cell receptor beta chains presented below share a single source sample, sequenced in a study of technical replicates of blood from several donors. The table came from immunoSEQ multiplex PCR; TCRdb's copy has only in-frame clones and leaves some out. The profile shows tens of thousands of clones, 94% of them singletons. Sequenced material: T cells isolated from PBMCs. The receptors come from a human donor in good health.

The V gene is TRBV11-2, the J gene TRBJ1-1; D possibly corresponds to TRBD1 (6 bases). The ends were cut back, 2 bases at V and 0 bases at J, with 22 bases in the middle. The CDR3 spans 19 residues. CDR1 and CDR2 (germline): SGHAT, FQNNGV. CDR3 bases: TGTGCCAGCAGCTTAATTCTCCCGGGACACTCTATAATGAACACTGAAGCTTTCTTT. Translating gives CASSLILPGHSIMNTEAFF.

This clone was counted a few times. The chain is built from TRBV2 and TRBJ1-1, with no clear D. Trimming stripped 4 bases from V and 7 bases from J, with 7 bases between. CDR1 and CDR2 (germline): SNHLY, FYNNEI. The CDR3 runs to 11 residues. In nucleotides, the CDR3 is TGTGCCAGCAGTGGCCGGGGTGAAGCTTTCTTT. Protein product: CASSGRGEAFF.

This clone has just one count. The chain is built from TRBV10-3 and TRBJ2-1; 9 nucleotides align to TRBD1. The CDR3 loop spans 15 amino acids. The germline CDR1 and CDR2 sequences are ENHRY and SYGVKD. V was pared by 6 bases and J by 5 bases, with 8 bases of the junction left unmatched. The CDR3 DNA follows: TGTGCCATCAGGGCCGGGACAGGGATCCACAATGAGCAGTTCTTC. Translating gives CAIRAGTGIHNEQFF.

V gene TRBV7-9 combines with J gene TRBJ2-6; 10 nucleotides agree with TRBD1. The germline V gene has CDR1 SEHNR and CDR2 FQNEAQ (reference sequence). The CDR3 length is 19 residues. Trimming cost V 5 bases and J 0 bases; bases outside gene matches: 10. The CDR3 DNA sequence: TGTGCCAGCAGCCATAGACAGGGGGCATTCGGCTCTGGGGCCAACGTCCTGACTTTC. This gives the protein CASSHRQGAFGSGANVLTF.

This chain connects TRBV4-2 to TRBJ2-7; no reliable D call. The ends were cut back, 3 bases at V and 1 base at J, with 10 bases in the middle. This CDR3 comprises 14 residues. Per the germline V gene, CDR1 is LGHNA and CDR2 is YNFKEQ. CDR3 region: CASSHYSGSYEQYF. CDR3 DNA: TGTGCCAGCAGCCATTATTCGGGTTCCTACGAGCAGTACTTC.

The chain links TRBV6-5 to TRBJ1-3; D is ambiguous. The CDR3 totals 14 residues. V dropped 2 bases and J dropped 4 bases, with 9 bases sitting between them. Germline CDR1 is MNHEY and CDR2 is SVGAGI. The CDR3: CASSYGLRGNTIYF. The DNA for the CDR3 is TGTGCCAGCAGTTACGGACTGCGGGGAAACACCATATATTTT.

The chain joins TRBV20-1 to TRBJ1-1; no clear D gene. V lost 5 bases, J lost 11 bases, and 15 bases lay in between. The CDR3 runs 11 residues. Germline values: CDR1 DFQATT, CDR2 SNEGSKA (reference sequence). CDR3 nucleotides: TGCAGTGCTGTCAAACAGTTACTGGCTTTCTTT. This gives the protein CSAVKQLLAFF.

The V gene is TRBV7-9, the J gene TRBJ2-2, with TRBD2 as a possible D gene (6 bases). The CDR3 sequence is 15 residues long. Trimming stripped 8 bases from V and 1 base from J, with 14 bases between. Germline V gives CDR1 SEHNR, CDR2 FQNEAQ (reference sequence). CDR3: CASRLRTMNTGELFF. CDR3 in DNA: TGTGCCAGCCGCCTGAGGACTATGAACACCGGGGAGCTGTTTTTT.

The chain has TRBV27 and TRBJ2-7, with D possibly matching TRBD2 (6 bases). Germline V gene sequence: CDR1 MNHEY, CDR2 SMNVEV (reference sequence). The CDR3 totals 15 residues. V was clipped by 0 bases and J by 4 bases, with 13 bases between them. The CDR3 loop is CASSLSFPGRYEQYF. The DNA of the CDR3 is TGTGCCAGCAGTTTATCTTTCCCAGGGAGGTACGAGCAGTACTTC.

The J gene is TRBJ2-2, the V gene TRBV28, with 7 bases aligning to TRBD1. V was pared by 3 bases and J by 6 bases, with 31 bases of the junction left unmatched. The CDR3 is made up of 23 amino acids. Germline V CDR1 and CDR2: MDHEN, SYDVKM. In DNA, the CDR3 is TGTGCCAGCAGTTTGAGCCGTGGGGAGTGGGCGGCAGGACAGGTCGGTGACGCCGGGGAGCTGTTTTTT. It yields the protein CASSLSRGEWAAGQVGDAGELFF.

V gene TRBV19 combines with J gene TRBJ1-5; the D gene is possibly TRBD1 (5 bases). This CDR3 contains 18 residues. Trimming stripped 1 base from V and 3 bases from J, with 19 bases between. The germline gives CDR1 LNHDA, CDR2 SQIVND (reference sequence). CDR3 loop: CASSIVGAGRVNNQPQHF. The CDR3 region has the DNA TGTGCCAGTAGTATAGTTGGGGCGGGACGCGTAAACAATCAGCCCCAGCATTTT.

The chain combines TRBV21-1 with TRBJ1-2; the table's D gene call, TRBD1, was not cross checked with the DNA. TRBV21-1 counts as a pseudogene. The CDR3 is 14 residues long. The CDR3 reads CASSNRQEDYGYTF. In DNA, the CDR3 is TGTGCCAGCAGCAACCGACAGGAGGACTATGGCTACACCTTC.

The rearrangement joins TRBV5-1 to TRBJ1-1; D is unresolved. The CDR3 extends over 14 amino acids. The germline V gene has CDR1 SGHRS and CDR2 YFSETQ. The V gene lost 1 base and the J gene lost 3 bases, with 10 bases spanning the gap. The CDR3, as DNA: TGCGCCAGCAGCTTGCAGGATATGGACACTGAAGCTTTCTTT. It codes for CASSLQDMDTEAFF. Variable domain in full (rest from reference TRBV5-1 and TRBJ1-1): KAGVTQTPRYLIKTRGQQVTLSCSPISGHRSVSWYQQTPGQGLQFLFEYFSETQRNKGNFPGRFSGRQFSNSRSEMNVSTLELGDSALYLCASSLQDMDTEAFFGQGTRLTVV.

This clone was seen once. This chain links TRBV19 with TRBJ2-3, with 7 bases fitting TRBD1. Germline trimming cut 5 bases from V and 3 bases from J; bases unmatched to any gene: 8. The CDR3 is made up of 15 amino acids. Germline V CDR1 and CDR2: LNHDA, SQIVND (reference sequence). The CDR3 protein is CASSPRDSPTDTQYF. DNA for the CDR3: TGTGCCAGTAGTCCCCGGGACAGCCCAACAGATACGCAGTATTTT.

The chain links TRBV27 to TRBJ1-2; 11 positions agree with TRBD1. Germline CDR1 and CDR2: MNHEY and SMNVEV (reference sequence). The CDR3 totals 15 residues. Germline trimming cut 2 bases from V and 7 bases from J; bases unmatched to any gene: 6. CDR3 protein: CASSLEPGTGGGYTF. The CDR3 nucleotides are TGTGCCAGCAGTTTAGAGCCTGGGACAGGGGGTGGCTACACCTTC.

The chain recombines TRBV6-1 with TRBJ2-7, with 7 bases that match TRBD2. CDR3 length: 14 residues. Germline V gene lookup returns CDR1 MNHNS and CDR2 SASEGT. J gave up 2 bases and V 5 bases, and 6 bases lay outside the gene matches. The CDR3 spells CASSTSGVTYEQYF. The CDR3 coding sequence is TGTGCCAGCAGTACCAGCGGGGTCACCTACGAGCAGTACTTC.

This chain connects TRBV6-5 to TRBJ1-2; D possibly corresponds to TRBD1 (6 bases). The CDR3 totals 13 residues. The germline V gene has CDR1 MNHEY and CDR2 SVGAGI. V was pared by 10 bases and J by 4 bases, with 16 bases between. CDR3 residues: CATRGGGGYGYTF. The CDR3 DNA reads TGTGCCACCCGTGGGGGCGGTGGCTATGGCTACACCTTC.

The chain uses TRBV10-2 and TRBJ1-4, with a weak D call TRBD1 (6 bases). This CDR3 comprises 14 residues. Germline CDR1 and CDR2: WSHSY and SAAADI. Trimming left V 6 bases short and J 4 bases short, with 12 bases between. This CDR3 reads CASSIQGGNEKLFF. CDR3 nucleotides: TGCGCCAGCAGCATACAGGGTGGTAATGAAAAACTGTTTTTT.

This chain connects TRBV19 to TRBJ1-1; 7 bases fit TRBD1. Germline V gene data show CDR1 as LNHDA and CDR2 as SQIVND (reference sequence). V was pared by 10 bases and J by 6 bases, with 11 bases of the junction left unmatched. This CDR3 spans 13 amino acids. As DNA, the CDR3 is TGTGCCACTCTGGACAGGTCTTTAGCTGAAGCTTTCTTT. Amino acid sequence: CATLDRSLAEAFF.

The CDR3 reads CASSQDGESQYGYTF. CDR3 DNA: TGCGCCAGCAGCCAAGATGGGGAGAGCCAGTATGGCTACACCTTC. V is TRBV4-1 and J is TRBJ1-2; no clear D. Per germline, CDR1 MGHRA and CDR2 YSYEKL. The CDR3 is 15 amino acids. V was cut by 0 bases and J by 5 bases, with 13 bases left in between.

The gene calls are TRBV7-9 and TRBJ2-7, with TRBD2 matching 7 bases. The CDR3 is made up of 17 amino acids. CDR1 is SEHNR, CDR2 FQNEAQ, per germline (reference sequence). V trimming: 1 base; J trimming: 0 bases; junction bases outside the gene matches: 9. For the CDR3, the DNA is TGTGCCAGCAGCTTAGTTGGCTCCGGGAGGAGCTCCTACGAGCAGTACTTC. It codes for CASSLVGSGRSSYEQYF.